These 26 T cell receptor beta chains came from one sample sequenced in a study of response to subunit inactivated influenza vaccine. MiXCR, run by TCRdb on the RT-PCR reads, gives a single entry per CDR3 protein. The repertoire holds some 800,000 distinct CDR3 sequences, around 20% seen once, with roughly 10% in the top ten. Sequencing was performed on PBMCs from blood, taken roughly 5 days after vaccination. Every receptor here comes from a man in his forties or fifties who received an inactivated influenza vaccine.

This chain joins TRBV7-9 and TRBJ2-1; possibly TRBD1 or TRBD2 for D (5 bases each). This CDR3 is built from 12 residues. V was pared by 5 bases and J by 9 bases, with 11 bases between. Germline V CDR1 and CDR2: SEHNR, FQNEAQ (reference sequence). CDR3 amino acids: CASSPQRGEQFF. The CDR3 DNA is TGTGCCAGCAGCCCCCAGAGGGGTGAGCAGTTCTTC.

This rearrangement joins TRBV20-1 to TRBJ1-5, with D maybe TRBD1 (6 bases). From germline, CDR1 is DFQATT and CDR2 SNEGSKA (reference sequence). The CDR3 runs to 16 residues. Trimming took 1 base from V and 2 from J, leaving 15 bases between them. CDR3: CSARVTGARGNQPQHF. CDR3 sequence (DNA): TGCAGTGCTAGAGTTACGGGGGCGCGGGGCAATCAGCCCCAGCATTTT.

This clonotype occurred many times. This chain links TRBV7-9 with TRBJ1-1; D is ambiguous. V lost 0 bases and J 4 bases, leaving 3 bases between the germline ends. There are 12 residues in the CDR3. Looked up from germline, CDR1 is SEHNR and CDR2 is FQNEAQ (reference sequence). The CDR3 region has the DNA TGTGCCAGCAGCTTAGCGAGCACTGAAGCTTTCTTT. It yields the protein CASSLASTEAFF.

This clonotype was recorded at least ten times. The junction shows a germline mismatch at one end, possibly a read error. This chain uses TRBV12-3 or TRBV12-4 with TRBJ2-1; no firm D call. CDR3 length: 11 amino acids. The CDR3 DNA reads TGTGCCAGCAAATCTTCAGGCCCGACGATCTTC. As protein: CASKSSGPTIF.

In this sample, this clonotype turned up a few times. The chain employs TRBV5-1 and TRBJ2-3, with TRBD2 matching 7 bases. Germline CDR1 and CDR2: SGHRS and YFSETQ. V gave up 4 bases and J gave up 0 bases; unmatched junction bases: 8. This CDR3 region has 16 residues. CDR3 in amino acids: CASSTSTSRSTDTQYF. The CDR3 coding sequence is TGCGCCAGCAGCACCTCGACTAGCAGAAGCACAGATACGCAGTATTTT.

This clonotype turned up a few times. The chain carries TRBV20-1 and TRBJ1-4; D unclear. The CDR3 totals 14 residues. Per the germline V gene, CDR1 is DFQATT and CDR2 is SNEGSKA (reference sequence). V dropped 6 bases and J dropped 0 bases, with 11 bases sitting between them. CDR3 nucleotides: TGCAGTGCAACTGCGGGCGCAACTAATGAAAAACTGTTTTTT. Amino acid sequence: CSATAGATNEKLFF.

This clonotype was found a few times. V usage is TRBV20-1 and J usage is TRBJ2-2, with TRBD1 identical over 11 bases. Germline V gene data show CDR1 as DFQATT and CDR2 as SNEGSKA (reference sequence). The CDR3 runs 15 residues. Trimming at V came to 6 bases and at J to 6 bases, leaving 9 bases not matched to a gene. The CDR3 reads CSALSGQGAAGELFF. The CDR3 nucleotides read TGCAGTGCACTATCTGGACAGGGGGCCGCCGGGGAGCTGTTTTTT.

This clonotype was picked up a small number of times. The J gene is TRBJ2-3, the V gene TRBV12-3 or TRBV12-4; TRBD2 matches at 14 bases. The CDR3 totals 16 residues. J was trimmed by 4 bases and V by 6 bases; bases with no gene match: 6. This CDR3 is CASRSGTSGGADTQYF. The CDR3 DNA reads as TGTGCCAGCAGAAGCGGGACTAGCGGGGGTGCAGATACGCAGTATTTT.

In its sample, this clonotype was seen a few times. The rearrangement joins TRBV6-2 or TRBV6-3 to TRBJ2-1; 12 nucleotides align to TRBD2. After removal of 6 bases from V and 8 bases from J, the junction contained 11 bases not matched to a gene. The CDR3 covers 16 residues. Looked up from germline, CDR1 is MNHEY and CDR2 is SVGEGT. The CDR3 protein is CASSLLTSGSTYEQFF. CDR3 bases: TGTGCCAGCAGCCTTCTGACTAGCGGGAGCACCTATGAGCAGTTCTTC.

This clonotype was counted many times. CDR3 region: CASSAGGGNQPQHF. CDR3 coding DNA: TGTGCCAGTAGCGCAGGGGGCGGCAATCAGCCCCAGCATTTT. The rearrangement joins TRBV19 to TRBJ1-5; 8 bases agree with TRBD1. J was trimmed by 2 bases and V by 6 bases; bases with no gene match: 3. The germline CDR1 and CDR2 sequences are LNHDA and SQIVND (reference sequence). This CDR3 is built from 14 residues.

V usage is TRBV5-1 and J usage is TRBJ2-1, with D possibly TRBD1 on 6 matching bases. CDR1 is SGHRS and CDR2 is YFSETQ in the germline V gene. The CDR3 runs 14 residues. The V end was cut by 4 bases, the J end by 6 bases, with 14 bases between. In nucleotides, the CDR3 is TGCGCCAGCAGCACCGCCTACAGGGCCAATGAGCAGTTCTTC. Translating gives CASSTAYRANEQFF.

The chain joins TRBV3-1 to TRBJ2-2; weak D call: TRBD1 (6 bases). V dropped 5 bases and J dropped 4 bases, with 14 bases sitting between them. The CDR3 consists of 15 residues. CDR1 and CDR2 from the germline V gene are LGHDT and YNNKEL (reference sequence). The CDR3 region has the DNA TGTGCCAGCAGCTTACCGCAGGGGAGCACCGGGGAGCTGTTTTTT. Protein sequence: CASSLPQGSTGELFF.

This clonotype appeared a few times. Written as DNA, the CDR3 is TGCAGTGCTAGACAAGGGTTGAACTACGAGCAGTACTTC. Translating it yields CSARQGLNYEQYF. The chain employs TRBV20-1 and TRBJ2-7; D call uncertain. Trimming removed 2 bases from V and 3 bases from J, with 11 bases in between. The V gene's germline CDR1 is DFQATT and CDR2 SNEGSKA (reference sequence). CDR3 length: 13 amino acids.

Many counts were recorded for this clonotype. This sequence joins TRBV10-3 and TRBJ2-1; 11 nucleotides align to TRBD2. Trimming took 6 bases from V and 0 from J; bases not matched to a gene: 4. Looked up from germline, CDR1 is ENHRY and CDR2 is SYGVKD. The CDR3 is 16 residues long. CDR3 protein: CAISRLAGSSYNEQFF. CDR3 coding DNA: TGTGCCATCAGCCGACTAGCGGGGAGCTCCTACAATGAGCAGTTCTTC.

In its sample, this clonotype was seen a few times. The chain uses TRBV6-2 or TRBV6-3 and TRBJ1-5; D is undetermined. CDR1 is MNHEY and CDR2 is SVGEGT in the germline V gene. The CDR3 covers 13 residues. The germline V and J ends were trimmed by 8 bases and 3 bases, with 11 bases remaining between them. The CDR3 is CASGWGTNQPQHF. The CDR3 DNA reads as TGTGCCAGCGGATGGGGAACCAATCAGCCCCAGCATTTT.

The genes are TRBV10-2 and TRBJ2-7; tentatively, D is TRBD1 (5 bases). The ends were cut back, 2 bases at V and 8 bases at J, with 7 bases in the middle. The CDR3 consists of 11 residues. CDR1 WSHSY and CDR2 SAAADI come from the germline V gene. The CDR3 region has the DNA TGCGCCAGCAGTGAGAGGGGCAAGCAGTACTTC. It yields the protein CASSERGKQYF.

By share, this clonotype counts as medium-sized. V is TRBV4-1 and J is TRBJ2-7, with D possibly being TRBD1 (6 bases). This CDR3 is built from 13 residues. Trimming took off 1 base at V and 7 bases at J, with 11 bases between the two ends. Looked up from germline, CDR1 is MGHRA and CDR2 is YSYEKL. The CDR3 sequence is CASSQVQGQEQYF. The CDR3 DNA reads TGCGCCAGCAGCCAAGTACAGGGTCAGGAGCAGTACTTC.

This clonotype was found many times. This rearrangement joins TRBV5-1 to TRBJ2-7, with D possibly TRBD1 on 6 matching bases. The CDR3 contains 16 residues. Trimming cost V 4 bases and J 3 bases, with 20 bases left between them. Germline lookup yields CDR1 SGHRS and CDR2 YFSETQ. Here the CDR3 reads CASSPDLGRGDYEQYF. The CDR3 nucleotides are TGCGCCAGCAGCCCGGATCTCGGCAGGGGAGACTACGAGCAGTACTTC.

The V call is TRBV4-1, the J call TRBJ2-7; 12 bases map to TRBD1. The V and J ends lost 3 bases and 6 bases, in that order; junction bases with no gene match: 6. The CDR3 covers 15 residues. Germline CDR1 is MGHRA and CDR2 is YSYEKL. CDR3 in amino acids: CASSHPGQGAGEQYF. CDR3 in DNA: TGCGCCAGCAGCCATCCGGGACAGGGGGCTGGCGAGCAGTACTTC.

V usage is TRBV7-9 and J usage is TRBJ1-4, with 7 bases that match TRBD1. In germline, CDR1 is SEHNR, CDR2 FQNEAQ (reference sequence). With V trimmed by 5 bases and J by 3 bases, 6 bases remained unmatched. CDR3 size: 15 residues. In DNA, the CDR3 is TGTGCCAGCAGCAAACGGACAGGACCTAATGAAAAACTGTTTTTT. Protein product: CASSKRTGPNEKLFF.

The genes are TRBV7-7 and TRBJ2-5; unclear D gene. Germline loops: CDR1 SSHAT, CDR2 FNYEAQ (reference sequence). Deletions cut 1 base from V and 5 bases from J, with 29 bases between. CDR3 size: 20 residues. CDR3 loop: CASSLGILHVTPHSTETQYF. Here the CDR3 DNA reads TGTGCCAGCAGCTTAGGAATCCTCCACGTGACGCCTCACTCGACGGAGACCCAGTACTTC.

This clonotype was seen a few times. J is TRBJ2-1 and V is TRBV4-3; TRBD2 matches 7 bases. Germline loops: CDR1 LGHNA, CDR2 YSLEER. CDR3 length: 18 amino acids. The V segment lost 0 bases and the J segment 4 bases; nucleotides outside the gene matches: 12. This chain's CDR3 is CASSQDLGPTSAYNEQFF. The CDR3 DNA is TGCGCCAGCAGCCAAGATTTGGGACCCACTAGCGCATACAATGAGCAGTTCTTC.

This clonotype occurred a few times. The CDR3 region has the DNA TGCGCCAGCAGCTTGGTCGCAGGGCCAGGTGAAAAACTGTTTTTT. Amino acid sequence: CASSLVAGPGEKLFF. The genes are TRBV5-1 and TRBJ1-4; a possible D gene is TRBD1 (5 bases). The V gene's germline CDR1 is SGHRS and CDR2 YFSETQ. Deletions cut 0 bases from V and 7 bases from J, with 13 bases between. The CDR3 contains 15 residues.

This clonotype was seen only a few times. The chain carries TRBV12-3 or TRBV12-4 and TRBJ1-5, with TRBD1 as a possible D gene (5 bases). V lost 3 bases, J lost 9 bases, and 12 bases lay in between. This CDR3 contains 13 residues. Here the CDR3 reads CASSFRGQGPQHF. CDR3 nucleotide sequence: TGTGCCAGCAGTTTTAGGGGCCAGGGGCCCCAGCATTTT.

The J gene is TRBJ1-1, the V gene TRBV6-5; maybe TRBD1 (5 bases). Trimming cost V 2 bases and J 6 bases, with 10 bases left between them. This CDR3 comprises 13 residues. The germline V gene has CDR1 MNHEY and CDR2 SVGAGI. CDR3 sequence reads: CASSYGSGSEAFF. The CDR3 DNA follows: TGTGCCAGCAGTTACGGGTCAGGGTCTGAAGCTTTCTTT.

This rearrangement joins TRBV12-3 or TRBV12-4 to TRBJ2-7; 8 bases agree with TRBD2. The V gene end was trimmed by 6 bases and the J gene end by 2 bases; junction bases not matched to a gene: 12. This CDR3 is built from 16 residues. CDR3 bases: TGTGCCAGCAGCCTAAGTTATACTAGCGGTACCTACGAGCAGTACTTC. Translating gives CASSLSYTSGTYEQYF.